This T cell receptor (beta chain) was captured in a study of cytomegalovirus exposure and HLA in healthy donors. All donors participated as healthy donors of bone marrow. Study-wide findings and caveats: Only CMV serostatus was available as immune exposure information. TCR association rates varied by HLA locus in a later analysis, with DRB1 highest and HLA-C lowest.

The PCR employed 60 Vbeta primers together with 13 Jbeta primers. Under the authors' procedure: It was a later analysis that counted roughly 80 million unique TCR beta chains, of which about 10 million were shared. Only in-frame clones appear in the TCRdb table, and some are missing; sequencing was by immunoSEQ multiplex PCR. V, J and clone size derive from that table, while D and trimming were established from the DNA sequence. The sample lists tens of thousands of clones; 82% were seen once. Germline loops: CDR1 SGHRS, CDR2 YFSETQ. The CDR3 sequence is 15 residues long. The germline V and J ends were trimmed by 0 bases and 1 base, with 10 bases remaining between them. Of note for this clone: Its antigen remains unknown.

This sequence joins TRBV5-1 and TRBJ2-5, with TRBD1 as a possible D gene (6 bases). The sequence came from a man in his fifties or sixties in good health and CMV-seronegative. The sample consisted of PBMCs. In nucleotides, the CDR3 is TGCGCCAGCAGCTTGGGGGACATACCCCAAGAGACCCAGTACTTC. The encoded protein is CASSLGDIPQETQYF.